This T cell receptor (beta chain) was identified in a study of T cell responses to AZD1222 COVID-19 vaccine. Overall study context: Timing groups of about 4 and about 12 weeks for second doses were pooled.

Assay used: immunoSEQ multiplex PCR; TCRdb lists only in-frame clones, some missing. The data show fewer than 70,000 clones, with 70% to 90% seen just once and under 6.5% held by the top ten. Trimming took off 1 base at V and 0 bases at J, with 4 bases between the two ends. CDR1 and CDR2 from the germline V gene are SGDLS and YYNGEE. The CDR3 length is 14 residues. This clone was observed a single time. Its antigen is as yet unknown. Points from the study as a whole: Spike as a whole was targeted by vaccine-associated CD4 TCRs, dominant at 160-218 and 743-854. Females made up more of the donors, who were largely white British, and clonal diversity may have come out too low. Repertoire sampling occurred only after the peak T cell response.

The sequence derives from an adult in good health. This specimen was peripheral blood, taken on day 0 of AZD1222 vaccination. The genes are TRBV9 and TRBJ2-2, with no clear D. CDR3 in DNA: TGTGCCAGCAGCGTACTCGCGAACACCGGGGAGCTGTTTTTT. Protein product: CASSVLANTGELFF.